The entry that follows covers one TCR beta chain sequence. The data are from a study of control samples from healthy donors and cancer patients. Assay used: immunoSEQ multiplex PCR; TCRdb lists only in-frame clones, some missing. The sample includes tens of thousands of clones, 84% of them seen just once. V was shortened by 11 bases and J by 0 bases, with 13 bases between the two germline ends. The CDR3 totals 13 residues. CDR1 LNHDA and CDR2 SQIVND come from the germline V gene (reference sequence). The genes are TRBV19 and TRBJ1-1; D not certain. The sequenced sample consisted of PBMCs. This TCR was recovered from a woman between 50 and 59 years old with lung cancer. CDR3 coding DNA: TGTGCCGTAGATAAAGGATTGAACACTGAAGCTTTCTTT. This encodes CAVDKGLNTEAFF.